This record looks at one TCR beta chain sequence and its context. The antigen is not known. V shed 1 base and J shed 1 base, with 13 bases lying between them. The germline V gene encodes CDR1 PRHDT and CDR2 FYEKMQ (reference sequence). This CDR3 region has 16 residues. These data originate in a study of blood T cells in healthy people across ages. Whole-study findings and limits: As age increased, TCR beta diversity per million T cells fell in a roughly linear fashion.

A second PCR, run for about 6 to 12 cycles, used a sample-barcoded 5' primer plus a J-beta primer mix. TCRdb processed the 5' RACE reads anew with MiXCR; each CDR3 protein has one entry. Here the sample spans hundreds of thousands of distinct CDR3 sequences, 20% to 25% being singletons. These same records also appear under a second study, on T cells of mothers and their children. From that paper: It was observed that no persistent microchimeric T cell clones could be detected.

The clonotype originates from a boy between 10 and 17 years old in good health. Sequenced input: blood. The gene calls are TRBV13 and TRBJ1-1; D may be TRBD1 (5 bases). The CDR3 protein is CASSLALGTANTEAFF. DNA of the CDR3: TGTGCCAGCAGCTTAGCATTAGGGACGGCGAACACTGAAGCTTTCTTT.